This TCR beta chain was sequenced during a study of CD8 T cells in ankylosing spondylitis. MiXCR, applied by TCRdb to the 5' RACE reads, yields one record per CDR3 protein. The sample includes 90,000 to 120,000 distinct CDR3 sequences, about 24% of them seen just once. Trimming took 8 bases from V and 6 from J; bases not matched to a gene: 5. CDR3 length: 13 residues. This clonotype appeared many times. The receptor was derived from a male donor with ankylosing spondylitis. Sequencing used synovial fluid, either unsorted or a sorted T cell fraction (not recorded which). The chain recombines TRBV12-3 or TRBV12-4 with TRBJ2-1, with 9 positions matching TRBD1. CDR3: CASAGTGINEQFF. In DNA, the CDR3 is TGTGCCAGCGCGGGGACAGGGATCAATGAGCAGTTCTTC.